This T cell receptor beta chain stems from a study of response to subunit inactivated influenza vaccine. TCRdb re-called the RT-PCR reads with MiXCR, one entry per CDR3 protein. The sample lists hundreds of thousands of distinct CDR3 sequences, about 11% occurring once. This clonotype was seen a few times. The trim removed 6 bases at V and 3 bases at J, leaving 8 bases unmatched. This CDR3 is built from 14 residues. These data also featured in a second study, about T cells expressing NK-cell markers. That study adds: Libraries used 5'RACE template switching adding universal primer site and UMIs. Dominant NKG2C+ clonotype frequencies of roughly 1.0-7.0% of CD8+ T cells were measured in more than 5 donors. The CD3+CD56-NKG2C+ fraction of a handful of donors was also led by these clonotypes.

This clonotype was sampled from a man aged 45-65 years who received an inactivated influenza vaccine. The chain has TRBV12-3 or TRBV12-4 and TRBJ2-7; 7 nucleotides line up with TRBD1. This specimen was PBMCs from blood, taken on the day of vaccination. CDR3 DNA: TGTGCCAGCAGCATGGGACAGAGAAACTACGAGCAGTACTTC. Its protein is CASSMGQRNYEQYF.